The rows below give T cell receptor beta chains drawn from one sample of a study of T-cell reconstitution after alpha-beta-depleted transplantation in children. TCRdb independently ran MiXCR on the PCR reads; one entry per CDR3 protein. This sample yields a few hundred thousand distinct CDR3 sequences, of which under 13% are seen a single time; less than 2.5% belongs to the top ten. This specimen was PBMCs from the stem cell graft donor, taken from the stem cell graft. Every receptor here comes from a human donor who donated a stem cell graft to a child with acute lymphoblastic leukemia. The conserved cysteine and the conserved F or W are not part of the CDR3 here. A D gene is named only where the DNA matches it firmly.

>.|TRBJ2-1|TRBV11-3
ASSLTGTPYNEQF
>TRBD2|TRBJ2-3|TRBV5-1
ASRAQGGMTDTQY
>TRBD2|TRBJ2-5|TRBV12-3/TRBV12-4
ASGLGGLAGVGGSETQY
>.|TRBJ2-7|TRBV3-1
ASSPRGGRAPYEQY
>.|TRBJ1-1|TRBV7-3
ASSLTGREAF
>.|TRBJ2-7|TRBV4-2
ASSQVAGGFSYEQY
>TRBD2|TRBJ2-1|TRBV5-4
ASSLDPQGAGVSGYEQF
>.|TRBJ2-4|TRBV4-2
ASSQGQERDIQY
>.|TRBJ2-3|TRBV7-2
ASTHSSTDTQY
>.|TRBJ2-4|TRBV4-3
ASSQDPGARKNIQY
>TRBD1|TRBJ1-1|TRBV5-1
ASSRPDRDYTEAF
>TRBD1|TRBJ2-7|TRBV10-3
AIRPDPQGQGSYEQY
>TRBD2|TRBJ2-1|TRBV3-1
ASSPHSGPSSYNEQF
>.|TRBJ2-7|TRBV7-8
ASSSRAFGYEQY
>.|TRBJ2-1|TRBV7-2
ASSLVGVPDEQF